The TCR beta chain described here comes from a study of cytomegalovirus exposure and HLA in healthy donors. On the study more broadly: Later, an analysis reported that the approximately 120 validation repertoires had used the same platform as the approximately 670 first-cohort repertoires.

Germline CDR1 LNHNV, CDR2 YYDKDF (reference sequence). V was clipped by 4 bases and J by 5 bases; unmatched bases: 11. The CDR3 consists of 16 residues. The table lists this clone with a few counts. Its antigen is still unknown. Profiled with immunoSEQ multiplex PCR; TCRdb holds only in-frame clones, not every one. The sample consists of 60,000 to 75,000 clones, 90% to 97% of them appearing once. Whole-study results and caveats: The study put under 200 TCR beta chains on its list as cytomegalovirus-associated.

Sequencing was done on a sample of PBMCs. The sequence was collected from a man in his late teens or twenties in good health and CMV-seronegative. The chain combines TRBV15 with TRBJ2-3; 8 nucleotides agree with TRBD1. The chain's CDR3 is CATSKLSRTGRDTQYF. In nucleotides, the CDR3 is TGTGCCACCAGCAAGTTATCCCGGACAGGGAGAGATACGCAGTATTTT.